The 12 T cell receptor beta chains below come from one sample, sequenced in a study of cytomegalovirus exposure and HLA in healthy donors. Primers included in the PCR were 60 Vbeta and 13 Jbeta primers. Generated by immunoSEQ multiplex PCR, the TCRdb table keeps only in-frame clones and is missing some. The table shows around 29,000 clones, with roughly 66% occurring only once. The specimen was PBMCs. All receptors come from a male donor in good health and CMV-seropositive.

CDR3 amino acids: CASSSAHPNTEAFF. The CDR3 DNA reads TGTGCCAGCAGCAGTGCACATCCGAACACTGAAGCTTTCTTT. The chain couples TRBV7-9 to TRBJ1-1; D gene uncertain. The CDR3 runs 14 residues. V dropped 5 bases and J dropped 1 base, with 11 bases sitting between them. Germline CDR1 and CDR2: SEHNR and FQNEAQ (reference sequence). Supplemented by reference TRBV7-9 and TRBJ1-1, the full variable domain reads DTGVSQNPRHKITKRGQNVTFRCDPISEHNRLYWYRQTLGQGPEFLTYFQNEAQLEKSRLLSDRFSAERPKGSFSTLEIQRTEQGDSAMYLCASSSAHPNTEAFFGQGTRLTVV.

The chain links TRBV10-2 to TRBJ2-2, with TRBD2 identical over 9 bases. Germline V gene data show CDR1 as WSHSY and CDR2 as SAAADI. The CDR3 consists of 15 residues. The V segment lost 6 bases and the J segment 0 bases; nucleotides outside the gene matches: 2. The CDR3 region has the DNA TGCGCCAGCAGAGGACTAGCGACGAACACCGGGGAGCTGTTTTTT. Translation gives CASRGLATNTGELFF.

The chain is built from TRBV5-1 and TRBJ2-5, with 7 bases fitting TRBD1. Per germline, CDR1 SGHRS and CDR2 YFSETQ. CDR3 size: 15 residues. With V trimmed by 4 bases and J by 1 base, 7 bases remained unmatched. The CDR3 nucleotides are TGCGCCAGCAGCCGGACAGGTGCTTCCCAAGAGACCCAGTACTTC. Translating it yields CASSRTGASQETQYF.

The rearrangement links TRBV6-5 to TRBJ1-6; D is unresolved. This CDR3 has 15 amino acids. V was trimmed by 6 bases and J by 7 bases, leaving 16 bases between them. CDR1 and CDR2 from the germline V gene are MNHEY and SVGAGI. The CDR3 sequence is CASRLTGHKNSPLHF. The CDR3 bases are TGTGCCAGCAGACTGACGGGTCACAAAAATTCACCCCTCCACTTT.

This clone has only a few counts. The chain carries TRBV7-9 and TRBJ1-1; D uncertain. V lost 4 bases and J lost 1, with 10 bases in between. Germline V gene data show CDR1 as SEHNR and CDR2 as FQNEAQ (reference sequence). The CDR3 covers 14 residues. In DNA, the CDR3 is TGTGCCAGCAGCTCCGCGCGAGGGAACACTGAAGCTTTCTTT. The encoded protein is CASSSARGNTEAFF.

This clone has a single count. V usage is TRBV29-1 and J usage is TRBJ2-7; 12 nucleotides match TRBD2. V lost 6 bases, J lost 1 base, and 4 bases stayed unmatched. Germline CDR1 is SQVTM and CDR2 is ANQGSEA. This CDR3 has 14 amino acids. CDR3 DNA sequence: TGCAGCGTAAGGACTAGCGGGAATTCCTACGAGCAGTACTTC. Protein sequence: CSVRTSGNSYEQYF.

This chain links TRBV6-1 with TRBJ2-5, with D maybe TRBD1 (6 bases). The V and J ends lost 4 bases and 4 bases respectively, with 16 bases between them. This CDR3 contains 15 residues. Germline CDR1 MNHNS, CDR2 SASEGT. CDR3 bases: TGTGCCAGCAGTGTCCAGGGGACCCAGCGAGAGACCCAGTACTTC. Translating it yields CASSVQGTQRETQYF.

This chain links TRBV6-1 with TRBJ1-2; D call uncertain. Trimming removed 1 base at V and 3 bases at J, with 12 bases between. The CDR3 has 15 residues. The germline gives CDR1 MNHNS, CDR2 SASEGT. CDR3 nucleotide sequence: TGTGCCAGCAGTGAAGGGACGGGAAGGTACTATGGCTACACCTTC. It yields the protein CASSEGTGRYYGYTF.

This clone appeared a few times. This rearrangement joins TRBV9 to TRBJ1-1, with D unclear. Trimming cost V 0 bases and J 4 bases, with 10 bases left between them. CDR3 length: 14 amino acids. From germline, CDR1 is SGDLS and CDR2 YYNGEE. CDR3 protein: CASSVGVAGTEAFF. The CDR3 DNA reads TGTGCCAGCAGCGTAGGGGTAGCGGGCACTGAAGCTTTCTTT. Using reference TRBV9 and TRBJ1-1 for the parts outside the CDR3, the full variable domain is DSGVTQTPKHLITATGQRVTLRCSPRSGDLSVYWYQQSLDQGLQFLIQYYNGEERAKGNILERFSAQQFPDLHSELNLSSLELGDSALYFCASSVGVAGTEAFFGQGTRLTVV.

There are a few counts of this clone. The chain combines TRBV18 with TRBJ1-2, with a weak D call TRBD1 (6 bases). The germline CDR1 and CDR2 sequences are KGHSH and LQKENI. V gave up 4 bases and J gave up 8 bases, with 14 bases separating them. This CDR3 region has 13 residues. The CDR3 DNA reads TGTGCCAGCTCACGGGAACTACAGGGAGGCTACACCTTC. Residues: CASSRELQGGYTF.

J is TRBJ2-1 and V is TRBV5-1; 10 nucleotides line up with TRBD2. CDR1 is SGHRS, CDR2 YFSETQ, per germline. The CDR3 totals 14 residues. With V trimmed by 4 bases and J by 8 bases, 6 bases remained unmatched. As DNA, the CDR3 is TGCGCCAGCAGCCTGGGACTAGCGTTGGATGAGCAGTTCTTC. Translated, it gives CASSLGLALDEQFF.

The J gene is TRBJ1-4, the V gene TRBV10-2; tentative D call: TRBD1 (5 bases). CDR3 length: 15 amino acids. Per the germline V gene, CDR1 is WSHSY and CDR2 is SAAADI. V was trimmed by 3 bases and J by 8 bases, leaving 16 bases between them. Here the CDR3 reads CASSERLQGREKLFF. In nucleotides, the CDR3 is TGCGCCAGCAGTGAAAGACTCCAGGGAAGGGAAAAACTGTTTTTT.